This T cell receptor (beta chain) comes out of a study of blood T cell repertoires in COVID-19. Study context: Samples representing acute and convalescent COVID-19 were sourced from the United States, Italy and Spain. PBMCs, B-cell-depleted T cells, or T cells provided the cDNA or gDNA that made up the material.

The CDR3 runs 16 residues. After removal of 2 bases from V and 7 bases from J, the junction contained 10 bases not matched to a gene. Germline V gene data show CDR1 as MNHNS and CDR2 as SASEGT. Clones were read by immunoSEQ multiplex PCR, and TCRdb kept only the in-frame ones, dropping some. Here the sample spans roughly 130,000 clones, about 83% being singletons. Sequencing was carried out using peripheral blood. This sequence originates from a man in his forties or fifties with active or convalescent COVID-19. The genes are TRBV6-1 and TRBJ1-4; 7 bases agree with TRBD1. CDR3 protein: CASSERYGQVGEKLFF. The CDR3 DNA reads TGTGCCAGCAGTGAACGGTATGGACAGGTTGGTGAAAAACTGTTTTTT.